This is a list of T cell receptor beta chains from one sample in a study of blood T cell repertoires in COVID-19. The method was immunoSEQ multiplex PCR; TCRdb's version includes in-frame clones alone and lacks a portion of them. The table lists roughly 230,000 clones, around 80% of them singletons. The specimen was peripheral blood. Every receptor here comes from a middle-aged man with active or convalescent COVID-19. Each CDR3 is given with its conserved first and last residue. The order of the fields is J gene, D gene, V gene, CDR3 protein. A D gene is named only where the DNA matches it firmly.

J gene: TRBJ2-3
D gene: .
V gene: TRBV11-2
CDR3 protein: CASSPDWTDTQYF

J gene: TRBJ1-1
D gene: .
V gene: TRBV7-9
CDR3 protein: CASSFGQGRGTEAFF

J gene: TRBJ2-1
D gene: .
V gene: TRBV24-1
CDR3 protein: CATSDSQIYYNEQFF

J gene: TRBJ1-5
D gene: .
V gene: TRBV7-2
CDR3 protein: CASSLGLLQPQHF

J gene: TRBJ1-6
D gene: .
V gene: TRBV10-3
CDR3 protein: CAISTDRRAPLHF

J gene: TRBJ1-1
D gene: TRBD1
V gene: TRBV19
CDR3 protein: CASSSTGWVTEAFF

J gene: TRBJ2-7
D gene: .
V gene: TRBV19
CDR3 protein: CASSISGVGYEQYF

J gene: TRBJ2-7
D gene: .
V gene: TRBV3-1/TRBV3-2
CDR3 protein: CASSPPTGTHKPYEQYF

J gene: TRBJ1-1
D gene: .
V gene: TRBV9
CDR3 protein: CASSVGSVPPKAFF

J gene: TRBJ1-2
D gene: .
V gene: TRBV9
CDR3 protein: CASSPPGSTNYGYTF

J gene: TRBJ1-4
D gene: TRBD1
V gene: TRBV4-1
CDR3 protein: CASSQDRGQGNEKLFF

J gene: TRBJ2-2
D gene: .
V gene: TRBV19
CDR3 protein: CASSIGQGEAGELFF

J gene: TRBJ2-3
D gene: TRBD2
V gene: TRBV11-3
CDR3 protein: CASSSGLAGGPTDTQYF

J gene: TRBJ2-5
D gene: TRBD1
V gene: TRBV10-1
CDR3 protein: CASSRTGNQETQYF

J gene: TRBJ2-3
D gene: .
V gene: TRBV30
CDR3 protein: CAWSGTGTDTQYF

J gene: TRBJ2-2
D gene: .
V gene: TRBV6-4
CDR3 protein: CASSDVGGGNTGELFF

J gene: TRBJ1-1
D gene: .
V gene: TRBV19
CDR3 protein: CASSSGPNTEAFF

J gene: TRBJ2-3
D gene: .
V gene: TRBV9
CDR3 protein: CASSVAGTRGSTDTQYF